The present T cell receptor beta chain was sequenced within a study of blood T cell repertoires in COVID-19. Whole-study context: Nucleic acid was either cDNA or gDNA, and it came from T cells, B-cell-depleted T cells, or PBMCs.

Germline CDR1 reads LNHNV; CDR2 reads YYDKDF (reference sequence). The CDR3 has 15 residues. V lost 8 bases and J lost 0, with 16 bases in between. Recruited during active infection, patients (from Seattle) were subsequently followed longitudinally. Data came from immunoSEQ multiplex PCR; TCRdb stores just in-frame clones and leaves some out. The profile covers some 290,000 clones, with roughly nine tenths appearing a single time and about an eighth taken by the ten largest. The genes are TRBV15 and TRBJ2-5, with D perhaps matching TRBD2 (6 bases). The receptor was isolated from a woman aged 25 to 39 with COVID-19, enrolled during active disease. The source material was peripheral blood. The CDR3 loop reads CATAWLGGDQETQYF. In nucleotides, the CDR3 is TGTGCCACCGCCTGGTTGGGCGGGGACCAAGAGACCCAGTACTTC. Full variable domain (rest looked up from reference TRBV15 and TRBJ2-5): DAMVIQNPRYQVTQFGKPVTLSCSQTLNHNVMYWYQQKSSQAPKLLFHYYDKDFNNEADTPDNFQSRRPNTSFCFLDIRSPGLGDTAMYLCATAWLGGDQETQYFGPGTRLLVL.